By share of the sample, the clone carrying this TCR beta chain is medium-sized. Antigen: not known. This CDR3 has 13 residues. After removal of 8 bases from V and 5 bases from J, the junction contained 7 bases not matched to a gene. CDR1 and CDR2 from the germline V gene are SGHDN and FVKESK. The data originate from a study of spatial heterogeneity in lung cancer. The study, taken as a whole, reports: Expanded intratumoral alpha and beta TCR counts tracked tumor mutation counts.

TCRdb re-analysed the 5' RACE reads in MiXCR, keeping a single row per CDR3 protein. The table lists around 5,000 distinct CDR3 sequences, under 15% of them singletons. Time point denoted: sample taken at primary tumor resection. The sequencing used lung tumor tissue, collected at surgery. This rearrangement joins TRBV14 to TRBJ2-5; 8 nucleotides align to TRBD2. This clonotype was obtained from a female donor with early-stage non-small cell lung cancer. The CDR3: CASQPGGQETQYF. Written as DNA, the CDR3 is TGTGCCAGCCAACCGGGGGGGCAGGAGACCCAGTACTTC. The full variable domain, in which reference TRBV14 and TRBJ2-5 provide the parts outside the CDR3, is EAGVTQFPSHSVIEKGQTVTLRCDPISGHDNLYWYRRVMGKEIKFLLHFVKESKQDESGMPNNRFLAERTGGTYSTLKVQPAELEDSGVYFCASQPGGQETQYFGPGTRLLVL.